This paragraph covers one T cell receptor (beta chain) sequence. The CDR3 has 15 residues. The V gene end was trimmed by 5 bases and the J gene end by 7 bases; junction bases not matched to a gene: 7. CDR1 and CDR2 from the germline V gene are LNHDA and SQIVND (reference sequence). The table came from immunoSEQ multiplex PCR; TCRdb's copy has only in-frame clones and leaves some out. The data show 50,000 to 85,000 clones, with approximately 79% seen just once and 5% to 8% held by the top ten. This sample is drawn from a study of blood T cell repertoires in COVID-19. Overall study context: Whether acute or convalescent, the COVID-19 samples came from the United States, Italy and Spain.

The source of this sequence is a man aged 60 to 69 with acute or convalescent COVID-19. This chain joins TRBV19 and TRBJ2-2; 10 nucleotides match TRBD1. Sequenced: peripheral blood. CDR3 amino acids: CASSHRTGGNGELFF. The DNA of the CDR3 is TGTGCCAGTAGTCACCGGACAGGGGGAAACGGGGAGCTGTTTTTT.